The 8 T cell receptor beta chains in this list originate from one sample, sequenced in a study of T cells after yellow fever vaccination. TCRdb re-analysed the 5' RACE reads in MiXCR, keeping a single row per CDR3 protein. The table has 240,000 or so distinct CDR3 sequences, 6.9% seen once. Material: CD4+ T cells sorted from PBMCs, obtained 15 days after the yellow fever booster vaccination. These receptors were obtained from a young man who received the YFV17D yellow fever vaccine.

The chain employs TRBV7-9 and TRBJ2-7; TRBD1 matches at 7 bases. Germline CDR1 reads SEHNR; CDR2 reads FQNEAQ (reference sequence). The V gene end was trimmed by 0 bases and the J gene end by 4 bases; junction bases not matched to a gene: 6. The CDR3 totals 15 residues. The CDR3 is CASSLAQGDSYEQYF. CDR3 bases: TGTGCCAGCAGCTTAGCGCAGGGGGATTCGTACGAGCAGTACTTC.

This clonotype was counted ten times or more. This rearrangement joins TRBV12-3 or TRBV12-4 to TRBJ2-1; 9 bases are a match to TRBD2. Germline trimming cut 5 bases from V and 3 bases from J; bases unmatched to any gene: 11. The CDR3 extends over 17 amino acids. CDR3 loop: CASSPRAGGSYYNEQFF. CDR3 nucleotide sequence: TGTGCCAGCAGTCCCCGAGCGGGAGGTTCTTACTACAATGAGCAGTTCTTC.

In its sample, this clonotype was seen a few times. The V gene is TRBV9, the J gene TRBJ2-5, with TRBD2 matching 9 bases. CDR3 length: 16 residues. The trim removed 4 bases at V and 2 bases at J, leaving 9 bases unmatched. The germline gives CDR1 SGDLS, CDR2 YYNGEE. The CDR3 region is CASSPQGTSPQETQYF. For the CDR3, the DNA is TGTGCCAGCAGCCCACAAGGGACTAGCCCGCAAGAGACCCAGTACTTC.

This clonotype was seen ten or more times. The rearrangement joins TRBV11-2 to TRBJ2-3, with 13 bases identical to TRBD2. Looked up from germline, CDR1 is SGHAT and CDR2 is FQNNGV. The V gene end was trimmed by 3 bases and the J gene end by 3 bases; junction bases not matched to a gene: 12. This CDR3 comprises 19 residues. The CDR3 sequence: CASSLLLAGGGMGTDTQYF. The DNA for the CDR3 is TGTGCCAGCAGCTTGCTACTAGCGGGAGGGGGCATGGGGACAGATACGCAGTATTTT.

Many counts were recorded for this clonotype. This chain joins TRBV15 and TRBJ1-4, with no clear D. Looked up from germline, CDR1 is LNHNV and CDR2 is YYDKDF (reference sequence). This CDR3 is built from 16 residues. V was clipped by 0 bases and J by 6 bases, with 14 bases between them. CDR3 loop: CATSRDHLLNHEKLFF. The CDR3 DNA is TGTGCCACCAGCAGAGACCACCTTCTGAATCATGAAAAACTGTTTTTT.

This clonotype was detected many times. This chain uses TRBV20-1 with TRBJ1-5; TRBD1 is a possible D gene (6 bases). This CDR3 comprises 15 residues. Trimming shortened V by 0 bases and J by 5 bases, and 14 bases separated the two germline ends. The germline gives CDR1 DFQATT, CDR2 SNEGSKA (reference sequence). The CDR3: CSARDTGSWDQPQHF. CDR3 nucleotides: TGCAGTGCTAGAGACACAGGGTCGTGGGATCAGCCCCAGCATTTT.

This clonotype was found many times. This rearrangement joins TRBV11-2 to TRBJ2-6; D is possibly TRBD2 (5 bases). This CDR3 has 15 residues. Germline-derived CDR1 and CDR2 are SGHAT and FQNNGV. Deletions cut 5 bases from V and 2 bases from J, with 10 bases between. The CDR3 is CASSPDSAGANVLTF. The DNA for the CDR3 is TGTGCCAGCAGCCCGGACTCCGCTGGGGCCAACGTCCTGACTTTC.

At least ten counts were recorded for this clonotype. The CDR3 region is CASSLDRQGTEAFF. CDR3 DNA: TGCGCCAGCAGCTTGGATCGGCAGGGCACTGAAGCTTTCTTT. The chain has TRBV5-1 and TRBJ1-1, with a possible D match to TRBD1 (5 bases). The ends were cut back, 0 bases at V and 4 bases at J, with 10 bases in the middle. Germline V lookup: CDR1 SGHRS, CDR2 YFSETQ. The CDR3 has 14 residues.